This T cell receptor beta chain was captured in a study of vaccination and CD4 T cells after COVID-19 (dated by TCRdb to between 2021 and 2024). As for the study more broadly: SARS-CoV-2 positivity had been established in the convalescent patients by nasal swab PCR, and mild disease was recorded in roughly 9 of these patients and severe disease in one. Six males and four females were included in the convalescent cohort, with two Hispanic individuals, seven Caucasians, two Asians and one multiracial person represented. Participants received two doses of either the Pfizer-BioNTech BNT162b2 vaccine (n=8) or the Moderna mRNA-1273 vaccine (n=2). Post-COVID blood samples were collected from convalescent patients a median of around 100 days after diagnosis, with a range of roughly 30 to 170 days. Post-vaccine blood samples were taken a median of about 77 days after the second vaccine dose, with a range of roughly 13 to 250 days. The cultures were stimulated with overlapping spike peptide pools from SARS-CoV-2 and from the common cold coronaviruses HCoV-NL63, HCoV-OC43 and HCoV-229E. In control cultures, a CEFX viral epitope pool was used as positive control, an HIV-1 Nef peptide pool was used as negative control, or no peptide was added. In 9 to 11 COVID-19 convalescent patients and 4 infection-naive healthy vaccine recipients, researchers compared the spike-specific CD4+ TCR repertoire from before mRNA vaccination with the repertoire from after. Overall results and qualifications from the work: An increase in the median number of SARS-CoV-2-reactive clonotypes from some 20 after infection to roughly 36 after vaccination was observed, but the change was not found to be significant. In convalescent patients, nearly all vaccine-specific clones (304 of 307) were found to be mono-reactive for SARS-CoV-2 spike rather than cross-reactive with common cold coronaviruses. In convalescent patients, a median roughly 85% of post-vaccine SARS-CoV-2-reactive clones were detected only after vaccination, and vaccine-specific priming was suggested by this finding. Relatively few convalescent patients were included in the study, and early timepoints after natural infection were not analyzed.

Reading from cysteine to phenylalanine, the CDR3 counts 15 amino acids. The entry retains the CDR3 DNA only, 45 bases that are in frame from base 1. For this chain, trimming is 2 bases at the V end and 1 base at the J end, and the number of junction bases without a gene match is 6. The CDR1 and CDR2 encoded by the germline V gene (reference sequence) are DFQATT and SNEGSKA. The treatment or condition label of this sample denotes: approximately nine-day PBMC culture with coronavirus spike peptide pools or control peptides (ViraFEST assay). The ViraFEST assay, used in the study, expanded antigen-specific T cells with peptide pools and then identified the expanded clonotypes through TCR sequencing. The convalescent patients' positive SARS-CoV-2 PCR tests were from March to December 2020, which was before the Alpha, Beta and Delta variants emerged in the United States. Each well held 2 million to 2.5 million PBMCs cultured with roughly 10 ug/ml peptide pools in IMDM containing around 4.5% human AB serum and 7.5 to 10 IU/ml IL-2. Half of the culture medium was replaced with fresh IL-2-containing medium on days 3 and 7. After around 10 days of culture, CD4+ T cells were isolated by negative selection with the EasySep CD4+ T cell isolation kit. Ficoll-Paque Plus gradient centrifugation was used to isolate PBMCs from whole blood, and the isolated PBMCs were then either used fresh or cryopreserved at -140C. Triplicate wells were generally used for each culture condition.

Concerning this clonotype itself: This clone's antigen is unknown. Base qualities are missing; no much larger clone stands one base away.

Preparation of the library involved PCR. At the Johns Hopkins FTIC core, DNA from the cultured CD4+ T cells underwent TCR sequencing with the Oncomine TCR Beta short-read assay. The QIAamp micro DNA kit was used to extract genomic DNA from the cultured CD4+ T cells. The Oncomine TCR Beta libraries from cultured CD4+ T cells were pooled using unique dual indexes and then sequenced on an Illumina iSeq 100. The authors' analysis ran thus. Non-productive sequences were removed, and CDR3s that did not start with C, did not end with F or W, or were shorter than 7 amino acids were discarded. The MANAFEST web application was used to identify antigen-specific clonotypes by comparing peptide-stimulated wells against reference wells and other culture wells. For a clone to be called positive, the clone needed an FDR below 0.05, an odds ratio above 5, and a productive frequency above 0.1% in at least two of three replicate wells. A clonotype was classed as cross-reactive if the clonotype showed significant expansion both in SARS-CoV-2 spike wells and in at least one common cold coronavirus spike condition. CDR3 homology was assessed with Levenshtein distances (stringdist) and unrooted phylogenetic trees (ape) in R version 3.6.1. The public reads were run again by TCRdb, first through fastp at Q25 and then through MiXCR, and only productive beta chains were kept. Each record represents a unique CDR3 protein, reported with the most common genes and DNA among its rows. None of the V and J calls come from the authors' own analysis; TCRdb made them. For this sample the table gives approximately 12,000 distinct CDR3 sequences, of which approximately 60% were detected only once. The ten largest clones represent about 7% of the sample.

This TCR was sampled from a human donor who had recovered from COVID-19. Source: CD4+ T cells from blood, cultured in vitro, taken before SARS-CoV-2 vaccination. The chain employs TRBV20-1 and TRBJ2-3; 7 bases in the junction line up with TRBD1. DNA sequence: TGCAGTGCTAGATACCCGACAGGGCGCACAGATACGCAGTATTTT. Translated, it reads CSARYPTGRTDTQYF.